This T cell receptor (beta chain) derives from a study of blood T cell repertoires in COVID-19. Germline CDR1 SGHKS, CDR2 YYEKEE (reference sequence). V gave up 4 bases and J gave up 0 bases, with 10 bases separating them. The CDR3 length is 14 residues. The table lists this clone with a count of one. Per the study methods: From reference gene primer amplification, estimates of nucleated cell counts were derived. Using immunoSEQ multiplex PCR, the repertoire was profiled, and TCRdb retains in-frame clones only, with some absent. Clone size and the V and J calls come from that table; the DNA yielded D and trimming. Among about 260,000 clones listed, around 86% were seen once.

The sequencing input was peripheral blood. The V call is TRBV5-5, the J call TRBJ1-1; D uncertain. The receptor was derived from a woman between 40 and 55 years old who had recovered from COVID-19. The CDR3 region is CASSPSSVNTEAFF. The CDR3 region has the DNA TGTGCCAGCAGCCCCTCCAGTGTGAACACTGAAGCTTTCTTT.